This T cell receptor (beta chain) was identified in a study of CD8+ T cells in alopecia areata. Concerning this clone itself: Its antigen is undetermined.

Findings of the study overall: With patients, TCR sharing proved less clear than in mice, a difference possibly related to HLA. Resident alphabeta T cells of normal skin are also sequenced in scalp samples. Clonality in lesional scalp, especially alopecia totalis/universalis, exceeded that of normal scalp.

Germline assignment: CDR1 SGHTA and CDR2 FQGNSA. The CDR3 has 16 amino acids. J gave up 0 bases and V 7 bases, and 10 bases lay outside the gene matches. Extraction of RNA preceded its reverse transcription into cDNA, which served as the sequencing template. Data came from immunoSEQ multiplex PCR; TCRdb stores just in-frame clones and leaves some out. The sample holds roughly 140,000 clones, less than 65% seen once. The TCR was taken from a human donor in good health. The sequenced material came from CD8+ T cells sorted from blood. The chain uses TRBV7-2 and TRBJ2-5; 8 positions agree with TRBD2. In DNA form, the CDR3 reads TGTGCCAGCACTTTATGGCAGCGGGAGTACCAAGAGACCCAGTACTTC. It codes for CASTLWQREYQETQYF.